This entry describes one TCR beta chain. Its antigen specificity is not known. No base quality information exists; no much larger clone differs at one position. Samples from volunteer blood donors who had recovered from COVID-19 were contributed by a second Seattle source. Whole blood was collected in K2EDTA tubes by collaborating institutions according to the institutions' own protocols. For TCRbeta analysis, collaborators shipped samples in one of three forms: frozen whole blood, isolated PBMCs, or DNA extracted from either of those sample types. TCRbeta CDR3 regions were amplified from genomic DNA using the immunoSEQ Assay, a bias-controlled multiplex PCR. The authors' analysis ran thus. The number of nucleated cells in each sample was estimated from the amplification of reference gene primers within the assay. Sequence reads were collapsed and filtered to measure the absolute abundance of every unique TCRbeta CDR3 rearrangement. For each sample, productive Simpson clonality was calculated as the square root of Simpson's diversity index across productive rearrangements. Drawn from immuneACCESS, this table holds only the in-frame rearrangements with V and J called that TCRdb kept. Clones are partly lost; checked studies trace under half to an unresolved V gene and leave the rest unexplained. D and trimming were read from the DNA, whereas the V and J calls and clone size are those reported in that table. The sample yields roughly 250,000 clones; roughly 90% were counted once. The leading ten clones occupy about 4.1% of the sample.

This entry belongs to a study of blood T cell repertoires in COVID-19 (dated by TCRdb to the early 2020s). Regarding the research as a whole: Samples covering the acute and convalescent phases of COVID-19 were provided by collaborators in the United States, Italy and Spain. The prospective study material was composed of cDNA or gDNA derived from T cells, B-cell-depleted T cells, or PBMCs. Subjects who had been exposed to COVID-19, were actively infected with it, or had recovered from it provided the deeply sampled blood TCRbeta repertoires that made up the dataset. A freely available public database, intended as a resource for researchers studying the immune response to SARS-CoV-2, is where the repertoires were released. Samples came from the ongoing ImmuneRACE study (first 160 participants) plus 1,254 subjects from 6 global collaborators. Nearly every sample came with metadata listing a de-identified subject ID, COVID-19 status, age in years and sex. Where HLA class I and class II types were available, the types were taken from metadata supplied by the sample provider, not from assay-based typing. The paper as a whole reports these results and caveats: How much clinical and demographic metadata was included differed by source and by participant, and the metadata was provided uncurated.

The sequence was obtained from a man in his fifties or sixties who had recovered from COVID-19. Sequenced input: peripheral blood.

The base sequence is TGTGCCATCAGTGGTTTTGAGCGGGGGGCCTTGAACACCGGGGAGCTGTTTTTT. Translated, it gives CAISGFERGALNTGELFF. The chain is encoded by TRBV10-3 joined to TRBJ2-2, and 9 junction bases match TRBD2. From the cysteine up to the phenylalanine, the CDR3 has a length of 18 residues. Only CDR3 DNA is held: 54 bases, read in frame from base 1. Germline trimming amounts to 4 bases on V and 1 base on J, with 10 as the count of junction bases outside the gene matches. CDR1 and CDR2 were assigned from the germline V gene as ENHRY and SYGVKD.